What follows are 24 T cell receptor beta chains derived from one specimen sequenced in a study of identical twins. Each CDR3 protein gets one entry after TCRdb re-called the 5' RACE reads with MiXCR. This sample carries roughly 630,000 distinct CDR3 sequences, roughly 7.2% of them seen once, and the ten largest clones take 1.6%. Separately, the same data were catalogued under a study of yellow fever vaccine responses in identical twins.

Input material: PBMCs. Receptor source: a woman aged 18-29 years in good health.

The V and J genes are TRBV5-1 and TRBJ2-7, with 8 bases fitting TRBD1. The CDR3 extends over 13 amino acids. CDR1 is SGHRS, CDR2 YFSETQ, per germline. The J segment lost 6 bases and the V segment lost 1 base, leaving 3 bases of the junction unmatched. CDR3 region: CASSLSGGVEQYF. The CDR3 DNA reads as TGCGCCAGCAGCTTGTCAGGGGGCGTCGAGCAGTACTTC.

This clonotype came up many times. This chain joins TRBV12-3 or TRBV12-4 and TRBJ1-1, with TRBD1 identical over 7 bases. The CDR3 contains 12 residues. V was pared by 7 bases and J by 8 bases, with 7 bases of the junction left unmatched. Here the CDR3 reads CASTPRDREAFF. CDR3 DNA sequence: TGTGCCAGCACCCCAAGGGACAGAGAAGCTTTCTTT.

In this sample, this clonotype turned up many times. This sequence joins TRBV12-3 or TRBV12-4 and TRBJ1-4; D gene uncertain. The CDR3 sequence is 18 residues long. The V and J ends lost 4 bases and 0 bases respectively, with 18 bases between them. The CDR3 here is CASSSMIGWASTNEKLFF. CDR3 sequence (DNA): TGTGCCAGCAGTTCAATGATCGGATGGGCTTCAACTAATGAAAAACTGTTTTTT.

There are many counts of this clonotype. The chain couples TRBV25-1 to TRBJ2-3; D perhaps matches TRBD1 (5 bases). The germline V gene has CDR1 MGHDK and CDR2 SYGVNS. CDR3 length equals 12 residues. The V gene lost 8 bases and the J gene lost 4 bases, with 10 bases spanning the gap. The CDR3 reads CASRKGSDTQYF. The CDR3 bases are TGTGCCAGCCGGAAGGGGTCAGATACGCAGTATTTT.

This rearrangement joins TRBV5-1 to TRBJ2-3, with D tentatively TRBD2 (6 bases). The CDR3 contains 14 residues. V lost 6 bases and J 1 base, leaving 12 bases between the germline ends. Germline CDR1 is SGHRS and CDR2 is YFSETQ. This CDR3 reads CASTLGLRTDTQYF. In DNA, the CDR3 is TGCGCCAGCACACTGGGACTCCGCACAGATACGCAGTATTTT.

Only a few counts were recorded for this clonotype. The chain joins TRBV14 to TRBJ2-7; perhaps TRBD1 as D (6 bases). Trimming took 4 bases from V and 6 from J, leaving 10 bases between them. CDR1 SGHDN and CDR2 FVKESK come from the germline V gene. The CDR3 spans 12 residues. CDR3 protein: CASSPWGLEQYF. The CDR3 bases are TGTGCCAGCAGCCCCTGGGGGCTCGAGCAGTACTTC. Looking up the rest from reference TRBV14 and TRBJ2-7 gives the full variable domain: EAGVTQFPSHSVIEKGQTVTLRCDPISGHDNLYWYRRVMGKEIKFLLHFVKESKQDESGMPNNRFLAERTGGTYSTLKVQPAELEDSGVYFCASSPWGLEQYFGPGTRLTVT.

This clonotype was observed at least ten times. J is TRBJ2-7 and V is TRBV10-2, with 12 bases lining up with TRBD1. Looked up from germline, CDR1 is WSHSY and CDR2 is SAAADI. The CDR3 is 13 residues long. V was clipped by 6 bases and J by 6 bases; unmatched bases: 3. The CDR3 region has the DNA TGCGCCAGCAGGGGGGACAGGGGGCGCGAGCAGTACTTC. Its translation is CASRGDRGREQYF.

This clonotype was detected a few times. The chain links TRBV20-1 to TRBJ2-2; 10 bases align to TRBD1. With V trimmed by 3 bases and J by 5 bases, 9 bases remained unmatched. This CDR3 is 16 amino acids long. Germline CDR1 DFQATT, CDR2 SNEGSKA (reference sequence). The CDR3, as DNA: TGCAGTGCTAGTGGTGCGGACAGGGGGAAGACCGGGGAGCTGTTTTTT. Its translation is CSASGADRGKTGELFF.

This chain uses TRBV12-3 or TRBV12-4 with TRBJ2-2, with 10 positions matching TRBD2. V trimming: 7 bases; J trimming: 6 bases; junction bases outside the gene matches: 11. The CDR3 sequence is 16 residues long. The CDR3 loop is CASTRGLAGVAGELFF. CDR3 in DNA: TGTGCCAGCACCCGTGGGCTAGCGGGAGTGGCCGGGGAGCTGTTTTTT.

This clonotype was detected ten times or more. V usage is TRBV19 and J usage is TRBJ2-7; TRBD1 or TRBD2 may be the D gene (5 bases each). The CDR3 loop spans 15 amino acids. Trimming removed 1 base from V and 0 bases from J, with 10 bases in between. Germline assignment: CDR1 LNHDA and CDR2 SQIVND (reference sequence). The CDR3 bases are TGTGCCAGTAGTATAGGGGACGGAATCTCCTACGAGCAGTACTTC. This codes for CASSIGDGISYEQYF. The full variable domain, its missing parts supplied by reference TRBV19 and TRBJ2-7, is DGGITQSPKYLFRKEGQNVTLSCEQNLNHDAMYWYRQDPGQGLRLIYYSQIVNDFQKGDIAEGYSVSREKKESFPLTVTSAQKNPTAFYLCASSIGDGISYEQYFGPGTRLTVT.

This clonotype was recorded a few times. The chain carries TRBV25-1 and TRBJ1-1; D remains ambiguous. V lost 4 bases, J lost 0 bases, and 12 bases lay in between. CDR1 MGHDK and CDR2 SYGVNS come from the germline V gene. CDR3 length: 15 amino acids. The CDR3 spells CASSVGQALNTEAFF. The CDR3 coding sequence is TGTGCCAGCAGTGTCGGGCAAGCTTTGAACACTGAAGCTTTCTTT.

The V call is TRBV7-9, the J call TRBJ2-5; 10 bases fit TRBD2. V lost 3 bases to trimming and J lost 5 bases; unmatched junction nucleotides: 9. The CDR3 loop spans 16 amino acids. Germline V gene data show CDR1 as SEHNR and CDR2 as FQNEAQ (reference sequence). This CDR3 is CASSLISGGARETQYF. CDR3 bases: TGTGCCAGCAGCTTGATCAGCGGGGGGGCGAGGGAGACCCAGTACTTC.

The chain combines TRBV6-4 with TRBJ2-1, with 14 nucleotides matching TRBD2. The CDR3 has 17 amino acids. CDR1 is MRHNA, CDR2 SNTAGT, per germline. V was clipped by 4 bases and J by 7 bases; unmatched bases: 9. The CDR3 DNA reads TGTGCCAGCAGTGTCACCGGGACTAGCGGGAGTATAAATGAGCAGTTCTTC. It specifies CASSVTGTSGSINEQFF.

This chain links TRBV29-1 with TRBJ2-5; D ambiguous. The CDR3 runs 13 residues. Germline V gene sequence: CDR1 SQVTM, CDR2 ANQGSEA. V was cut by 6 bases and J by 7 bases, with 18 bases left in between. The CDR3 protein is CSVTSLGVSTQYF. In DNA form, the CDR3 reads TGCAGCGTGACCAGCCTGGGTGTCTCGACCCAGTACTTC.

The V and J genes are TRBV12-3 or TRBV12-4 and TRBJ1-3; the D gene is possibly TRBD1 (6 bases). V lost 3 bases, J lost 7 bases, and 13 bases lay in between. There are 14 residues in the CDR3. The CDR3 DNA reads TGTGCCAGCAGTTTCAGGGGTAGTATCAACACCATATATTTT. Amino acid sequence: CASSFRGSINTIYF.

V usage is TRBV13 and J usage is TRBJ2-3; possibly TRBD2 for D (7 bases). Germline V gives CDR1 PRHDT, CDR2 FYEKMQ (reference sequence). The CDR3 has 14 residues. The V end lost 10 bases, the J end lost 5 bases, and 19 bases lay between the germline ends. CDR3 sequence (DNA): TGTGCCACTACGGCGGGGAGGGGGAAAGATACGCAGTATTTT. Protein sequence: CATTAGRGKDTQYF.

This clonotype was recorded a few times. The rearrangement links TRBV19 to TRBJ2-1, with TRBD2 identical over 9 bases. The V gene's germline CDR1 is LNHDA and CDR2 SQIVND (reference sequence). With V trimmed by 0 bases and J by 4 bases, 19 bases remained unmatched. This CDR3 contains 21 residues. CDR3 DNA sequence: TGTGCCAGTAGTATAGATTTGGCTAGCGGGAAGGCCCCATCACCATACAATGAGCAGTTCTTC. This codes for CASSIDLASGKAPSPYNEQFF.

This clonotype has a count of ten or more. The chain joins TRBV9 to TRBJ2-2; tentative D call: TRBD2 (5 bases). This CDR3 comprises 15 residues. CDR1 is SGDLS and CDR2 is YYNGEE in the germline V gene. Trimming pared 3 bases from V and 2 bases from J, leaving 11 bases between. For the CDR3, the DNA is TGTGCCAGCAGCGCCGCGGGCAGTAACACCGGGGAGCTGTTTTTT. Its translation: CASSAAGSNTGELFF.

This clonotype was counted many times. This sequence joins TRBV6-4 and TRBJ2-3; weak D call: TRBD1 (5 bases). Germline CDR1 reads MRHNA; CDR2 reads SNTAGT. The CDR3 is 15 residues long. The V end was cut by 3 bases, the J end by 0 bases, with 10 bases between. In nucleotides, the CDR3 is TGTGCCAGCAGTGAGACAGCTACTAGCACAGATACGCAGTATTTT. This encodes CASSETATSTDTQYF.

This clonotype was seen repeatedly, ten times or more. The chain has TRBV5-1 and TRBJ2-3, with 11 bases lining up with TRBD2. V lost 2 bases and J lost 0; bases outside the gene matches: 8. The CDR3 is 18 amino acids. CDR1 is SGHRS and CDR2 is YFSETQ in the germline V gene. Written as DNA, the CDR3 is TGCGCCAGCAGCTTACCTAGCGGGGGGTCCCAAAGCACAGATACGCAGTATTTT. This gives the protein CASSLPSGGSQSTDTQYF.

The rearrangement links TRBV29-1 to TRBJ2-7, with TRBD1 matching over 7 bases. V trimming: 5 bases; J trimming: 5 bases; junction bases outside the gene matches: 6. This CDR3 comprises 12 residues. CDR1 and CDR2 (germline): SQVTM, ANQGSEA. CDR3: CSVQGVLDEQYF. CDR3 nucleotide sequence: TGCAGCGTTCAGGGGGTTTTGGACGAGCAGTACTTC.

This clonotype has more than one count but fewer than ten. The gene calls are TRBV27 and TRBJ2-1, with D unresolved. Trimming shortened V by 2 bases and J by 3 bases, and 11 bases separated the two germline ends. The germline gives CDR1 MNHEY, CDR2 SMNVEV (reference sequence). The CDR3 has 15 amino acids. CDR3 loop: CASSLGSAGYNEQFF. The CDR3 DNA is TGTGCCAGCAGTTTAGGCAGCGCCGGCTACAATGAGCAGTTCTTC.

At least ten counts were recorded for this clonotype. This rearrangement joins TRBV7-8 to TRBJ2-5; D unresolved. The CDR3 has 13 residues. V was clipped by 1 base and J by 3 bases, with 6 bases between them. From germline, CDR1 is SGHVS and CDR2 FQNEAQ. This CDR3 reads CASSLVGKETQYF. In DNA, the CDR3 is TGTGCCAGCAGCTTAGTGGGGAAAGAGACCCAGTACTTC.

This clonotype was seen a few times. The chain recombines TRBV6-2 or TRBV6-3 with TRBJ2-3; TRBD1 matches 7 bases. The CDR3 spans 14 residues. V dropped 2 bases and J dropped 3; count of bases not matched to a gene: 2. The germline gives CDR1 MNHEY, CDR2 SVGEGT. As DNA, the CDR3 is TGTGCCAGCAGTTACACAGGGGAGACAGATACGCAGTATTTT. Encoded protein: CASSYTGETDTQYF.